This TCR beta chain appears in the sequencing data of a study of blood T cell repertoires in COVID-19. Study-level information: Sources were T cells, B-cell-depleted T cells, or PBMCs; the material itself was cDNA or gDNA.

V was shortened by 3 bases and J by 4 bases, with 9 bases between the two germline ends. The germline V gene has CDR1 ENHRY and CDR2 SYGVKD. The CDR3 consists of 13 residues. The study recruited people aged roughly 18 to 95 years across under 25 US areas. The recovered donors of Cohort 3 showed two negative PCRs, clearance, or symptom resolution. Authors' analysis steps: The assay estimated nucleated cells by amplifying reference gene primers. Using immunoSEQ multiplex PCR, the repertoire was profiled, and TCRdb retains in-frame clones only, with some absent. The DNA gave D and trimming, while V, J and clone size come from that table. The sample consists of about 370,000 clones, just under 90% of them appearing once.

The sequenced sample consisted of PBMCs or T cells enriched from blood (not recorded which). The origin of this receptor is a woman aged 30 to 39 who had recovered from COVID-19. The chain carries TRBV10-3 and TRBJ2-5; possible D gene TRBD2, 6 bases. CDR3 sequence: CAISDGGGETQYF. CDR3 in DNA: TGTGCCATCAGTGACGGGGGAGGAGAGACCCAGTACTTC.